This T cell receptor (beta chain) was sequenced for a study of T cell changes during pregnancy in multiple sclerosis. Sequencing was performed with immunoSEQ multiplex PCR; in TCRdb, only in-frame clones are kept and a portion is missing. This table has tens of thousands of clones, about nine tenths appearing once. Deletions cut 5 bases from V and 6 bases from J, with 13 bases between. Germline V gene sequence: CDR1 SGHTA, CDR2 FQGNSA. The length of the CDR3 is 14 residues. J is TRBJ2-2 and V is TRBV7-2; possibly TRBD2 for D (5 bases). This clonotype originated in a female donor with multiple sclerosis, enrolled in a pregnancy study. The material sequenced was peripheral blood, taken in the third trimester of pregnancy. The CDR3 is CASSQGLYPGELFF. In nucleotides, the CDR3 is TGTGCCAGCAGCCAAGGACTCTACCCCGGGGAGCTGTTTTTT.